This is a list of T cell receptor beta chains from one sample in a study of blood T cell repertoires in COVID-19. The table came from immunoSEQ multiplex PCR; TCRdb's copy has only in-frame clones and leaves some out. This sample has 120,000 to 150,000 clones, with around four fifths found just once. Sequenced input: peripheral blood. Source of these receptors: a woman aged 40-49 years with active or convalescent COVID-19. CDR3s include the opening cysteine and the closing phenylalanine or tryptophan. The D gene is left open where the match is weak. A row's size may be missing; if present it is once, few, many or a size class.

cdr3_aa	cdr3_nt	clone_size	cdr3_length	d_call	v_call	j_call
CASSLTGRETQYF	TGTGCCAGCAGCCTGACAGGGCGAGAGACCCAGTACTTC	.	13	TRBD1	TRBV5-6	TRBJ2-5
CSVGRGEAQPQHF	TGCAGCGTTGGCAGGGGCGAGGCGCAGCCCCAGCATTTT	.	13	.	TRBV29-1	TRBJ1-5
CASSRRTVDEKLFF	TGCGCCAGCAGCCGACGGACAGTTGACGAAAAACTGTTTTTT	.	14	.	TRBV5-1	TRBJ1-4
CASSQGASNQPQHF	TGTGCCAGCAGTCAGGGGGCTAGCAATCAGCCCCAGCATTTT	.	14	TRBD1	TRBV7-2	TRBJ1-5
CATFLGVSAEAFF	TGTGCCACATTTCTAGGGGTGTCCGCTGAAGCTTTCTTT	.	13	.	TRBV6-6	TRBJ1-1
CASSYTSGYNEQFF	TGTGCCAGTAGTTATACTAGCGGCTACAATGAGCAGTTCTTC	.	14	TRBD2	TRBV19	TRBJ2-1
CASSSGLAGVIRTDTQYF	TGCGCCAGCAGCTCGGGACTAGCGGGAGTAATCCGCACAGATACGCAGTATTTT	.	18	TRBD2	TRBV5-1	TRBJ2-3
CASSGGRGYYSNQPQHF	TGTGCCAGCAGCGGCGGCAGGGGGTACTATAGCAATCAGCCCCAGCATTTT	.	17	TRBD1	TRBV5-8	TRBJ1-5
CASEYRGTGELFF	TGTGCCAGCGAATACAGGGGCACCGGGGAGCTGTTTTTT	.	13	TRBD1	TRBV19	TRBJ2-2
CASSYWTALNTEAFF	TGTGCCAGCAGTTACTGGACAGCCCTGAACACTGAAGCTTTCTTT	.	15	.	TRBV6-5	TRBJ1-1
CASSQQGTGNTIYF	TGCGCCAGCAGCCAACAGGGTACGGGAAACACCATATATTTT	.	14	.	TRBV4-1	TRBJ1-3
CASSSPGQGNTEAFF	TGTGCCAGCAGTTCCCCGGGACAGGGGAACACTGAAGCTTTCTTT	.	15	TRBD1	TRBV28	TRBJ1-1
CASSLDLGTDTQYF	TGTGCCAGCAGCTTGGATCTAGGCACAGATACGCAGTATTTT	.	14	.	TRBV5-4	TRBJ2-3
CASSRNPAGEKLFF	TGTGCCAGCAGCCGTAATCCGGCGGGGGAAAAACTGTTTTTT	.	14	.	TRBV5-5	TRBJ1-4
CASSQDGGNQPQHF	TGCGCCAGCAGCCAAGACGGGGGAAATCAGCCCCAGCATTTT	.	14	.	TRBV4-1	TRBJ1-5
CASSEFHGGTGELFF	TGTGCCAGCAGTGAATTTCACGGGGGGACCGGGGAGCTGTTTTTT	.	15	TRBD2	TRBV6-1	TRBJ2-2
CASSLHGGKGQYLPQHF	TGTGCCAGCAGTCTACATGGAGGAAAAGGACAGTACTTGCCCCAGCATTTT	.	17	.	TRBV6-6	TRBJ1-5
CASSSQVPWGYTF	TGTGCCAGCAGTTCCCAGGTTCCCTGGGGCTACACCTTC	once	13	.	TRBV28	TRBJ1-2
CATRLDHTQYF	TGTGCCACCCGACTGGATCATACGCAGTATTTT	.	11	.	TRBV10-3	TRBJ2-3
CASSDREHQPQHF	TGTGCCAGCAGTGACAGGGAGCATCAGCCCCAGCATTTT	.	13	TRBD1	TRBV12-3/TRBV12-4	TRBJ1-5
CASRGARTGAGEQYF	TGTGCCAGCAGGGGGGCCCGAACAGGGGCGGGGGAGCAGTACTTC	once	15	.	TRBV2	TRBJ2-7
CASSQYSPGQGSSHEQFF	TGCGCCAGCAGCCAATATTCTCCGGGACAGGGGTCCTCCCATGAGCAGTTCTTC	.	18	TRBD1	TRBV4-1	TRBJ2-1
CASFRSPGEGEQYF	TGTGCCAGCTTTCGGAGTCCCGGGGAGGGCGAGCAGTACTTC	.	14	TRBD2	TRBV18	TRBJ2-7
CSVVLGQARKAFF	TGCAGCGTTGTCCTGGGACAGGCCAGAAAAGCTTTCTTT	.	13	TRBD1	TRBV29-1	TRBJ1-1
CASSQEGDRANYGYTF	TGTGCCAGCAGCCAAGAAGGGGACAGGGCTAACTATGGCTACACCTTC	.	16	TRBD1	TRBV3-1/TRBV3-2	TRBJ1-2
CASSPPTLSSYNEQFF	TGCGCCAGCAGCCCCCCGACTCTAAGCTCCTACAATGAGCAGTTCTTC	.	16	.	TRBV5-1	TRBJ2-1
CSVQQGAGYVLNYGYTF	TGCAGCGTTCAACAGGGGGCTGGTTATGTTCTAAACTATGGCTACACCTTC	few	17	TRBD1	TRBV29-1	TRBJ1-2
CASATGGNYGYTF	TGTGCCAGCGCCACCGGGGGTAACTATGGCTACACCTTC	.	13	.	TRBV28	TRBJ1-2
CAWSVLNGRRNTIYF	TGTGCCTGGAGTGTACTCAATGGTCGCCGAAACACCATATATTTT	.	15	.	TRBV30	TRBJ1-3
CASSYSDRGRETQYF	TGTGCCAGCAGTTACTCAGACAGGGGCCGGGAGACCCAGTACTTC	.	15	TRBD1	TRBV6-2/TRBV6-3	TRBJ2-5
CASSAGTTYGYTF	TGTGCCAGTAGTGCCGGGACTACCTATGGCTACACCTTC	.	13	.	TRBV19	TRBJ1-2